This T cell receptor (beta chain) comes out of a study of cytomegalovirus exposure and HLA in healthy donors. V shed 4 bases, J shed 4 bases, and the junction held 10 bases outside the gene matches. This CDR3 contains 15 residues. Germline CDR1 SGHDT, CDR2 YYEEEE. Data came from immunoSEQ multiplex PCR; TCRdb stores just in-frame clones and leaves some out. The table records over 250,000 clones, about 86% of them present only once. Findings and caveats of the study: The classifier, whose performance was assessed in both the original and validation cohorts, reportedly diagnosed cytomegalovirus status with high specificity and sensitivity. A few chains tied to CMV proved CMV antigen-specific in vitro. Some public TCRs appeared in many individuals, while most sequences were rare. Cytomegalovirus association was assigned to over 150 TCR beta chains.

To note about this clone: Its antigen is unidentified.

The TCR comes from a woman aged 18 to 35 in good health and CMV-seronegative. V gene TRBV5-6 combines with J gene TRBJ2-5, with 7 bases matching TRBD1. The sample comprised PBMCs. As DNA, the CDR3 is TGTGCCAGCAGCCCCACCGACAGGGTTCGAGAGACCCAGTACTTC. Protein sequence: CASSPTDRVRETQYF.